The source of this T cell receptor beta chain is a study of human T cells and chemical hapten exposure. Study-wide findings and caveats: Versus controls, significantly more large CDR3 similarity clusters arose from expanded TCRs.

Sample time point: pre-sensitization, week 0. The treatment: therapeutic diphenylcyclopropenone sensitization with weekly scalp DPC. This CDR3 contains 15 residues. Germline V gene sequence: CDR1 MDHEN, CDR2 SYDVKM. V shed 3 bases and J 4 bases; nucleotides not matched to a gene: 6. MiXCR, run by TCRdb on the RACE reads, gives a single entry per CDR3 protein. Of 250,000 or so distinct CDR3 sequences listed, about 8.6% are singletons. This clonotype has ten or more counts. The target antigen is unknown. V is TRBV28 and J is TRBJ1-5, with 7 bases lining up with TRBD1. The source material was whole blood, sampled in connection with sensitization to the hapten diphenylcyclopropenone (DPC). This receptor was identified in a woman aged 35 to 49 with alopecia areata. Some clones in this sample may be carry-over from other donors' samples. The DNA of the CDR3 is TGTGCCAGCAGTTTCCCAGGGGGAGGAAATCAGCCCCAGCATTTT. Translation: CASSFPGGGNQPQHF.